This T cell receptor (beta chain) was observed in a study of blood T cell repertoires in COVID-19. Looking at the study overall: Collection of acute and convalescent COVID-19 samples took place in the United States, Italy and Spain.

Per the germline V gene, CDR1 is GTSNPN and CDR2 is SVGIG (reference sequence). The J segment lost 10 bases and the V segment lost 0 bases, leaving 7 bases of the junction unmatched. This CDR3 is 14 amino acids long. This table comes from immunoSEQ multiplex PCR, and its TCRdb copy is limited to in-frame clones, with some not included. The table records about 250,000 clones, about nine tenths of them present only once. Recruitment covered about 25 US areas and drew participants whose ages spanned roughly 18 to 100 years. Sequencing input: PBMCs or T cells enriched from blood (not recorded which). V usage is TRBV30 and J usage is TRBJ1-4; TRBD1 matches 8 bases. This receptor was taken from a woman in her forties or fifties who had recovered from COVID-19. The CDR3 loop is CAWSVGRGQGKLFF. As DNA, the CDR3 is TGTGCCTGGAGTGTAGGCAGGGGGCAAGGAAAACTGTTTTTT.